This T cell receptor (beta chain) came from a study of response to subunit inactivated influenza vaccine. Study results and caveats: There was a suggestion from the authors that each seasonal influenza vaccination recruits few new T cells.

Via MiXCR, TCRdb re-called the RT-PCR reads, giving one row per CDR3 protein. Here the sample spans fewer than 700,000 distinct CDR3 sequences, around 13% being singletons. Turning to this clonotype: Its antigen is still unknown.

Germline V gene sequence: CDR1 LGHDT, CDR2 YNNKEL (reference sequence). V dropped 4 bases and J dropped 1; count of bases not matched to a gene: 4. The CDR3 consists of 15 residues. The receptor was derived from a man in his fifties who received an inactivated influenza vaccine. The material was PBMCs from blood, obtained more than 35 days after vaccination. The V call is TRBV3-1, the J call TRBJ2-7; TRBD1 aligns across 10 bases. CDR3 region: CASSRWTGGSYEQYF. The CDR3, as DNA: TGTGCCAGCAGCCGTTGGACAGGGGGTTCCTACGAGCAGTACTTC.